These 15 T cell receptor beta chains were sequenced from one sample in a study of regulatory T cells in long-lasting Graves disease. With iRepertoire HTBI primers and Arm-PCR of CDR3 regions, TCR beta libraries were built. MiXCR was run by TCRdb on the multiplex PCR reads, yielding one entry per CDR3 protein. The data show approximately 470,000 distinct CDR3 sequences, under 20% seen once. Time point defined: newly diagnosed GD, antithyroid drugs for less than 3 months. Generation of the TCR library employed RNA extracted from PBMCs. A further study also used this sample, focusing on T cells in Graves' hyperthyroidism and ophthalmopathy.

The sequencing here drew on peripheral blood mononuclear cells (PBMCs), taken at new diagnosis, from a patient treated with antithyroid drugs. These receptor sequences come from a man aged 40-49 years with Graves disease.

In this sample, this clonotype turned up a few times. The V call is TRBV3-1, the J call TRBJ2-4; unclear D gene. The germline V and J ends were trimmed by 9 bases and 0 bases, with 15 bases remaining between them. Germline V gives CDR1 LGHDT, CDR2 YNNKEL (reference sequence). The CDR3 is made up of 15 amino acids. The CDR3 DNA reads as TGTGCCAGTAGTTCCCTTACCATAGCCAAAAACATTCAGTACTTC. It codes for CASSSLTIAKNIQYF.

There are many counts of this clonotype. The J gene is TRBJ2-3, the V gene TRBV20-1; tentative D call: TRBD2 (6 bases). Germline loops: CDR1 DFQATT, CDR2 SNEGSKA (reference sequence). CDR3 size: 14 residues. Trimming shortened V by 4 bases and J by 0 bases, and 11 bases separated the two germline ends. Here the CDR3 reads CSAKAGRSTDTQYF. CDR3 sequence (DNA): TGCAGTGCTAAAGCGGGTAGGAGCACAGATACGCAGTATTTT.

This clonotype has ten or more counts. The rearrangement uses TRBV10-3 and TRBJ2-1; 7 bases match TRBD1. The CDR3 spans 15 residues. V was pared by 2 bases and J by 1 base, with 2 bases of the junction left unmatched. Per germline, CDR1 ENHRY and CDR2 SYGVKD. Written as DNA, the CDR3 is TGTGCCATCAGTGAGGGGACAGCTTCCTACAATGAGCAGTTCTTC. Encoded protein: CAISEGTASYNEQFF.

V gene TRBV14 combines with J gene TRBJ2-7, with 7 bases aligning to TRBD2. The CDR3 totals 14 residues. Looked up from germline, CDR1 is SGHDN and CDR2 is FVKESK. Trimming removed 5 bases from V and 2 bases from J; junction bases left unmatched: 6. CDR3 in DNA: TGTGCCAGCAGCTTTAGCGGGCCGCCCTACGAGCAGTACTTC. Its translation: CASSFSGPPYEQYF.

In its sample, this clonotype was seen many times. V and J are TRBV7-2 and TRBJ2-7, with 8 bases that match TRBD2. The CDR3 extends over 16 amino acids. Germline-derived CDR1 and CDR2 are SGHTA and FQGNSA. V gave up 4 bases and J gave up 2 bases; unmatched junction bases: 10. The CDR3 bases are TGTGCCAGCAGCTCCGATTCCGGGACTAGGGCCTACGAGCAGTACTTC. Residues: CASSSDSGTRAYEQYF.

This clonotype was seen many times. The J gene is TRBJ2-2, the V gene TRBV7-9; 9 nucleotides match TRBD2. The CDR3 sequence is 16 residues long. Germline loops: CDR1 SEHNR, CDR2 FQNEAQ (reference sequence). The ends lost 7 bases at V and 5 bases at J; junction bases unmatched: 11. CDR3 nucleotide sequence: TGTGCCAGCACCAAGACTAGCGGACGGGGGACCGGGGAGCTGTTTTTT. This encodes CASTKTSGRGTGELFF.

This clonotype was counted ten times or more. This sequence joins TRBV2 and TRBJ2-7; D might be TRBD2 (5 bases). Germline CDR1 reads SNHLY; CDR2 reads FYNNEI. The CDR3 spans 15 residues. Deletions cut 1 base from V and 4 bases from J, with 14 bases between. This CDR3 reads CASSEVGSRGYEQYF. In nucleotides, the CDR3 is TGTGCCAGCAGTGAAGTTGGATCTCGGGGTTACGAGCAGTACTTC.

Note on this clonotype: This CDR3 fails to terminate in the conserved phenylalanine or tryptophan, so it likely reflects a read error. The chain recombines TRBV3-1 with TRBJ1-1, with D possibly TRBD1 on 5 matching bases. Germline values: CDR1 LGHDT, CDR2 YNNKEL (reference sequence). V was clipped by 5 bases and J by 6 bases, with 25 bases between them. The CDR3 loop spans 17 amino acids. This chain's CDR3 is CASSGAFTQGKGSEAFS. CDR3 nucleotides: TGTGCCAGCAGCGGGGCGTTCACGCAGGGAAAGGGGTCTGAAGCTTTCTCT.

In its sample, this clonotype was seen many times. The CDR3 reads CASSSRSWETQYF. The DNA for the CDR3 is TGTGCCAGCTCATCGCGCAGCTGGGAGACCCAGTACTTC. The chain joins TRBV18 to TRBJ2-5, with no clear D. This CDR3 has 13 amino acids. Germline V gene sequence: CDR1 KGHSH, CDR2 LQKENI. Trimming stripped 5 bases from V and 5 bases from J, with 12 bases between.

Ten or more counts support this clonotype. This chain links TRBV20-1 with TRBJ2-7, with D perhaps given as TRBD1 or TRBD2 (5 bases each). V dropped 5 bases and J dropped 2 bases, with 16 bases sitting between them. This CDR3 contains 14 residues. Germline CDR1 reads DFQATT; CDR2 reads SNEGSKA (reference sequence). CDR3 coding DNA: TGCAGTGCTTGCAGCGCTCAGGGACCCTACGAGCAGTACTTC. Protein: CSACSAQGPYEQYF.

This clonotype was found many times. The chain recombines TRBV30 with TRBJ1-1, with unresolved D. The germline V and J ends were trimmed by 0 bases and 0 bases, with 2 bases remaining between them. CDR3 length: 12 residues. Per germline, CDR1 GTSNPN and CDR2 SVGIG (reference sequence). The CDR3 DNA follows: TGTGCCTGGAGTGTAATGAACACTGAAGCTTTCTTT. This gives the protein CAWSVMNTEAFF.

This clonotype was observed a few times. The V gene is TRBV7-9, the J gene TRBJ2-2; 7 bases are a match to TRBD1. The CDR3 covers 17 residues. Germline V gene lookup returns CDR1 SEHNR and CDR2 FQNEAQ (reference sequence). Losses at the gene ends were 3 bases for V and 6 bases for J; bases not matched to a gene: 13. CDR3 amino acids: CASSFYRGQDFSGELFF. CDR3 bases: TGTGCCAGCAGCTTTTATCGCGGACAGGACTTTTCCGGGGAGCTGTTTTTT.

This clonotype occurred a few times. The V gene is TRBV9, the J gene TRBJ2-7; D uncertain. The V and J ends lost 0 bases and 3 bases respectively, with 7 bases between them. CDR1 and CDR2 (germline): SGDLS, YYNGEE. CDR3 size: 13 residues. The CDR3 reads CASSVEPNYEQYF. In nucleotides, the CDR3 is TGTGCCAGCAGCGTAGAACCAAACTACGAGCAGTACTTC.

This clonotype occurred a few times. CDR3 sequence reads: CAWSGGGTETQYF. In DNA, the CDR3 is TGTGCCTGGAGTGGGGGGGGCACAGAGACCCAGTACTTC. The chain recombines TRBV30 with TRBJ2-5; tentative D call: TRBD2 (7 bases). This CDR3 region has 13 residues. Per germline, CDR1 GTSNPN and CDR2 SVGIG (reference sequence). With 1 base removed from V and 4 bases from J, the gap between germline ends came to 10 bases.

This clonotype has a count of ten or more. V usage is TRBV29-1 and J usage is TRBJ2-7, with 10 bases aligning to TRBD1. J was trimmed by 2 bases and V by 6 bases; bases with no gene match: 4. Germline lookup yields CDR1 SQVTM and CDR2 ANQGSEA. CDR3 length: 13 amino acids. This CDR3 is CSVETGGPYEQYF. CDR3 sequence (DNA): TGCAGCGTCGAGACAGGGGGCCCCTACGAGCAGTACTTC.